The 20 T cell receptor beta chains below all came from one sample that was sequenced in a study of cytomegalovirus exposure and HLA in healthy donors. The primer mix had 60 Vbeta and 13 Jbeta primers. Generated by immunoSEQ multiplex PCR, the TCRdb table keeps only in-frame clones and is missing some. The sample table sets out 75,000 to 95,000 clones. The specimen sequenced was PBMCs. Every receptor here comes from a young man in good health and CMV-seronegative.

The chain is built from TRBV18 and TRBJ2-7, with 7 bases fitting TRBD2. The germline gives CDR1 KGHSH, CDR2 LQKENI. V shed 0 bases, J shed 3 bases, and the junction held 2 bases outside the gene matches. This CDR3 comprises 14 residues. The CDR3 region is CASSPPGRVYEQYF. The CDR3 DNA sequence: TGTGCCAGCTCACCACCGGGGAGGGTCTACGAGCAGTACTTC.

The chain recombines TRBV7-2 with TRBJ2-2; no definite D call. Trimming removed 5 bases at V and 3 bases at J, with 7 bases between. CDR1 is SGHTA, CDR2 FQGNSA, per germline. The CDR3 sequence is 13 residues long. The CDR3 region has the DNA TGTGCCAGCAGCCCCAGTTACACCGGGGAGCTGTTTTTT. Its protein is CASSPSYTGELFF.

The chain is built from TRBV4-1 and TRBJ1-5; D possibly corresponds to TRBD1 (5 bases). With 4 bases removed from V and 3 bases from J, the gap between germline ends came to 13 bases. This CDR3 has 15 residues. CDR1 and CDR2 from the germline V gene are MGHRA and YSYEKL. In DNA, the CDR3 is TGCGCCAGCAGCCCAGAAGACAGATACAATCAGCCCCAGCATTTT. Translating it yields CASSPEDRYNQPQHF.

V is TRBV13 and J is TRBJ1-1; 8 bases are a match to TRBD1. The CDR3 sequence is 16 residues long. The germline gives CDR1 PRHDT, CDR2 FYEKMQ (reference sequence). With V trimmed by 5 bases and J by 4 bases, 12 bases remained unmatched. The CDR3 bases are TGTGCCAGCAGCATAAGTCCAAACAGGGGGGGCACTGAAGCTTTCTTT. Its translation: CASSISPNRGGTEAFF.

The chain is built from TRBV4-3 and TRBJ2-1, with 14 bases aligning to TRBD2. Per the germline V gene, CDR1 is LGHNA and CDR2 is YSLEER. The V and J ends lost 0 bases and 7 bases, in that order; junction bases with no gene match: 5. The CDR3 is 17 residues long. CDR3 region: CASSQDPGTSGRNEQFF. Written as DNA, the CDR3 is TGCGCCAGCAGCCAAGACCCCGGGACTAGCGGGAGAAATGAGCAGTTCTTC.

The rearrangement uses TRBV6-5 and TRBJ2-7, with a possible D match to TRBD1 (6 bases). Germline lookup yields CDR1 MNHEY and CDR2 SVGAGI. This CDR3 contains 15 residues. Trimming removed 3 bases at V and 3 bases at J, with 15 bases between. The CDR3 DNA follows: TGTGCCAGCAGTTATTTGAGGGCAGGGGACTACGAGCAGTACTTC. Translating gives CASSYLRAGDYEQYF.

V is TRBV9 and J is TRBJ1-1; D remains ambiguous. Germline V CDR1 and CDR2: SGDLS, YYNGEE. V shed 0 bases and J shed 1 base, with 4 bases lying between them. The CDR3 is 13 residues long. In DNA form, the CDR3 reads TGTGCCAGCAGCGTAGTTCGGAACACTGAAGCTTTCTTT. Its protein is CASSVVRNTEAFF.

The chain links TRBV11-3 to TRBJ1-1, with D perhaps TRBD1 (5 bases). CDR1 SGHNT and CDR2 YENEEA come from the germline V gene. This CDR3 is built from 14 residues. Trimming left V 4 bases short and J 0 bases short, with 9 bases between. The CDR3 DNA reads as TGTGCCAGCAGCTCCCAGGGTATGAACACTGAAGCTTTCTTT. Protein product: CASSSQGMNTEAFF.

This chain links TRBV4-3 with TRBJ2-3; perhaps TRBD2 as D (7 bases). CDR1 and CDR2 from the germline V gene are LGHNA and YSLEER. The CDR3 is made up of 15 amino acids. Trimming took off 4 bases at V and 1 base at J, with 12 bases between the two ends. The CDR3 DNA is TGCGCCAGCAGCCGGAGGGAGGGGGGCACAGATACGCAGTATTTT. Its translation: CASSRREGGTDTQYF.

The chain joins TRBV5-1 to TRBJ2-3; 9 positions agree with TRBD1. The CDR3 runs 16 residues. Looked up from germline, CDR1 is SGHRS and CDR2 is YFSETQ. After removal of 0 bases from V and 4 bases from J, the junction contained 6 bases not matched to a gene. In DNA form, the CDR3 reads TGCGCCAGCAGCTTGGAGGGGACAGGGTTTTCAGATACGCAGTATTTT. This translates into CASSLEGTGFSDTQYF. Supplemented by reference TRBV5-1 and TRBJ2-3, the full variable domain reads KAGVTQTPRYLIKTRGQQVTLSCSPISGHRSVSWYQQTPGQGLQFLFEYFSETQRNKGNFPGRFSGRQFSNSRSEMNVSTLELGDSALYLCASSLEGTGFSDTQYFGPGTRLTVL.

The V call is TRBV2, the J call TRBJ2-5; 12 bases are a match to TRBD2. Trimming cost V 6 bases and J 6 bases; bases outside gene matches: 8. This CDR3 contains 15 residues. Germline values: CDR1 SNHLY, CDR2 FYNNEI. CDR3 sequence (DNA): TGTGCCAGCAGATCCACTAGCGGGGGGCCTAAGACCCAGTACTTC. The encoded protein is CASRSTSGGPKTQYF.

CDR3 coding DNA: TGTGCCAGCAGTGGAGATGTCTACAATGAGCAGTTCTTC. As protein: CASSGDVYNEQFF. The chain combines TRBV2 with TRBJ2-1; D is undetermined. Germline-derived CDR1 and CDR2 are SNHLY and FYNNEI. The CDR3 loop spans 13 amino acids. The V and J ends lost 4 bases and 3 bases respectively, with 7 bases between them.

The chain links TRBV11-3 to TRBJ2-7; maybe TRBD1 (6 bases). V was pared by 2 bases and J by 0 bases, with 8 bases between. Germline CDR1 SGHNT, CDR2 YENEEA. The CDR3 is made up of 14 amino acids. Written as DNA, the CDR3 is TGTGCCAGCAGCTTAAGGGGGACCTCCTACGAGCAGTACTTC. It codes for CASSLRGTSYEQYF.

V usage is TRBV5-8 and J usage is TRBJ1-6, with D possibly matching TRBD1 (5 bases). The V gene's germline CDR1 is SGHTS and CDR2 YDEGEE. Trimming left V 0 bases short and J 7 bases short, with 8 bases between. CDR3 length equals 14 residues. The CDR3 here is CASSLGRENSPLHF. The DNA of the CDR3 is TGTGCCAGCAGCTTGGGCAGGGAAAATTCACCCCTCCACTTT.

The rearrangement joins TRBV4-1 to TRBJ2-7, with 11 bases that match TRBD2. The CDR3 is 15 residues long. The germline gives CDR1 MGHRA, CDR2 YSYEKL. The ends lost 1 base at V and 2 bases at J; junction bases unmatched: 1. The CDR3 bases are TGCGCCAGCAGCCAAGGACTAGCGGGACCCTACGAGCAGTACTTC. Its protein is CASSQGLAGPYEQYF.

The CDR3 region has the DNA TGTGCCAGTAGTATACTGGGACAGGGGGTTGGGCCCCAGCATTTT. Its translation is CASSILGQGVGPQHF. V gene TRBV19 combines with J gene TRBJ1-5, with 11 bases that match TRBD1. Germline-derived CDR1 and CDR2 are LNHDA and SQIVND (reference sequence). This CDR3 spans 15 amino acids. V lost 2 bases to trimming and J lost 9 bases; unmatched junction nucleotides: 6.

V usage is TRBV7-2 and J usage is TRBJ1-5, with D perhaps matching TRBD1 (5 bases). The germline gives CDR1 SGHTA, CDR2 FQGNSA. Trimming cost V 4 bases and J 4 bases, with 26 bases left between them. This CDR3 region has 19 residues. The chain's CDR3 is CASSSSKGPFATLNQPQHF. In DNA, the CDR3 is TGTGCCAGCAGCTCAAGCAAGGGGCCGTTCGCCACTCTTAATCAGCCCCAGCATTTT.

The rearrangement joins TRBV18 to TRBJ2-5, with TRBD1 identical over 8 bases. The ends lost 5 bases at V and 4 bases at J; junction bases unmatched: 6. The CDR3 runs to 14 residues. CDR1 is KGHSH and CDR2 is LQKENI in the germline V gene. DNA for the CDR3: TGTGCCAGCTCATCGGTAGGACAGGGAGAGACCCAGTACTTC. Its protein is CASSSVGQGETQYF.

The CDR3 nucleotides are TGTGCCAGCAGCCTCCGGGACAGGGGTAACTACGAGCAGTACTTC. Protein product: CASSLRDRGNYEQYF. The chain uses TRBV5-6 and TRBJ2-7; 10 nucleotides agree with TRBD1. The CDR3 is 15 amino acids. The J segment lost 3 bases and the V segment lost 4 bases, leaving 7 bases of the junction unmatched. Germline CDR1 is SGHDT and CDR2 is YYEEEE. The full variable domain, rest sourced from reference TRBV5-6 and TRBJ2-7, is DAGVTQSPTHLIKTRGQQVTLRCSPKSGHDTVSWYQQALGQGPQFIFQYYEEEERQRGNFPDRFSGHQFPNYSSELNVNALLLGDSALYLCASSLRDRGNYEQYFGPGTRLTVT.

CDR3 sequence: CASSLGASGQETQYF. The DNA of the CDR3 is TGCGCCAGCAGCTTGGGGGCTAGCGGCCAAGAGACCCAGTACTTC. The rearrangement joins TRBV5-1 to TRBJ2-5; 7 bases are a match to TRBD2. There are 15 residues in the CDR3. The germline CDR1 and CDR2 sequences are SGHRS and YFSETQ. Germline trimming cut 0 bases from V and 1 base from J; bases unmatched to any gene: 3.